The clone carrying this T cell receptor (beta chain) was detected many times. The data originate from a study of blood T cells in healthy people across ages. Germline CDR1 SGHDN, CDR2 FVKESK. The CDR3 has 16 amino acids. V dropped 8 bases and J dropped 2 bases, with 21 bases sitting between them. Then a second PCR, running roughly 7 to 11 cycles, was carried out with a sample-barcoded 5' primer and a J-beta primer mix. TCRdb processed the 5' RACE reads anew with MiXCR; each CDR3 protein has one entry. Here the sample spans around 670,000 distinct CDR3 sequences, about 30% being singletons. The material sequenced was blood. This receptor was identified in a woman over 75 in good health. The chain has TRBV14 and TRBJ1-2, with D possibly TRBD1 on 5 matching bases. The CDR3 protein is CASASGGGRSNYGYTF. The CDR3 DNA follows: TGTGCCAGCGCATCCGGGGGAGGCAGATCAAACTATGGCTACACCTTC. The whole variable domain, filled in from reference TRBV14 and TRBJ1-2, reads EAGVTQFPSHSVIEKGQTVTLRCDPISGHDNLYWYRRVMGKEIKFLLHFVKESKQDESGMPNNRFLAERTGGTYSTLKVQPAELEDSGVYFCASASGGGRSNYGYTFGSGTRLTVV.